The next 14 T cell receptor beta chains were all read from a single sample in a study of blood T cell repertoires in COVID-19. Profiled with immunoSEQ multiplex PCR; TCRdb holds only in-frame clones, not every one. The sample lists a few hundred thousand clones, around 83% occurring once. Sequencing input: peripheral blood. The receptor source for this set is a man younger than 45 who had recovered from COVID-19.

The J gene is TRBJ2-5, the V gene TRBV20-1; 13 bases fit TRBD2. V lost 3 bases to trimming and J lost 2 bases; unmatched junction nucleotides: 3. CDR1 DFQATT and CDR2 SNEGSKA come from the germline V gene (reference sequence). The CDR3 consists of 15 residues. The CDR3 loop reads CSASRLAGGQETQYF. DNA for the CDR3: TGCAGTGCTAGTAGACTAGCGGGGGGACAAGAGACCCAGTACTTC.

The chain recombines TRBV5-1 with TRBJ2-6; no reliable D call. V lost 0 bases and J 2 bases, leaving 15 bases between the germline ends. The CDR3 spans 18 residues. CDR1 and CDR2 (germline): SGHRS, YFSETQ. In DNA, the CDR3 is TGCGCCAGCAGCTTGGCAGGCAGTTCCCGAGCTGGGGCCAACGTCCTGACTTTC. The encoded protein is CASSLAGSSRAGANVLTF.

This rearrangement joins TRBV3-1 (or the pseudogene TRBV3-2) to TRBJ1-6; 9 positions match TRBD1. Germline V gene sequence: CDR1 LGHDT, CDR2 YNNKEL (reference sequence). J gave up 15 bases and V 3 bases, and 9 bases lay outside the gene matches. CDR3 size: 14 residues. In DNA form, the CDR3 reads TGTGCCAGCAGCCAGACACAGGGGGCGGTTGTCCTCCACTTT. It is translated as CASSQTQGAVVLHF.

The chain links TRBV6-6 to TRBJ1-4; 7 bases align to TRBD1. With 8 bases clipped from V and 8 bases from J, the junction kept 8 bases outside the gene matches. The length of the CDR3 is 13 residues. CDR1 and CDR2 (germline): MNHNY, SVGAGI (reference sequence). The CDR3, as DNA: TGTGCCAGCGGAACAGGGGTTTTCGAAAAACTGTTTTTT. Protein sequence: CASGTGVFEKLFF.

The chain links TRBV4-1 to TRBJ2-7, with 10 bases matching TRBD1. The V gene end was trimmed by 5 bases and the J gene end by 3 bases; junction bases not matched to a gene: 4. This CDR3 has 14 amino acids. Germline CDR1 is MGHRA and CDR2 is YSYEKL. Here the CDR3 DNA reads TGCGCCAGCAGCATCCGGGACAGGGGCTACGAGCAGTACTTC. As protein: CASSIRDRGYEQYF.

This chain links TRBV5-1 with TRBJ2-1; no reliable D call. The germline V and J ends were trimmed by 4 bases and 0 bases, with 5 bases remaining between them. Germline V gene lookup returns CDR1 SGHRS and CDR2 YFSETQ. The CDR3 loop spans 13 amino acids. The CDR3 here is CASSESSYNEQFF. CDR3 DNA: TGCGCCAGCAGCGAGAGCTCCTACAATGAGCAGTTCTTC. Variable domain in full (rest from reference TRBV5-1 and TRBJ2-1): KAGVTQTPRYLIKTRGQQVTLSCSPISGHRSVSWYQQTPGQGLQFLFEYFSETQRNKGNFPGRFSGRQFSNSRSEMNVSTLELGDSALYLCASSESSYNEQFFGPGTRLTVL.

The V call is TRBV19, the J call TRBJ2-3; 12 nucleotides match TRBD1. J gave up 3 bases and V 0 bases, and 7 bases lay outside the gene matches. Looked up from germline, CDR1 is LNHDA and CDR2 is SQIVND (reference sequence). This CDR3 spans 18 amino acids. CDR3: CASSIDGTGGGLTDTQYF. In DNA, the CDR3 is TGTGCCAGTAGTATAGATGGGACAGGGGGCGGATTGACAGATACGCAGTATTTT.

The chain has TRBV27 and TRBJ2-7, with D perhaps TRBD2 (7 bases). Germline values: CDR1 MNHEY, CDR2 SMNVEV (reference sequence). The CDR3 consists of 15 residues. V was cut by 6 bases and J by 0 bases, with 15 bases left in between. In nucleotides, the CDR3 is TGTGCCAGCAGCCAAAGGGGGGGGAGCTCCTACGAGCAGTACTTC. Protein product: CASSQRGGSSYEQYF.

The chain has TRBV7-8 and TRBJ1-2; the match to TRBD1 covers 8 bases. CDR1 SGHVS and CDR2 FQNEAQ come from the germline V gene. The V and J ends lost 4 bases and 0 bases, in that order; junction bases with no gene match: 10. The CDR3 is made up of 17 amino acids. CDR3: CASSSGDRFTTNYGYTF. In DNA form, the CDR3 reads TGTGCCAGCAGCTCCGGGGACAGGTTTACCACTAACTATGGCTACACCTTC.

The V and J genes are TRBV5-1 and TRBJ1-4; tentative D call: TRBD1 (5 bases). Trimming took 3 bases from V and 5 from J, leaving 14 bases between them. There are 15 residues in the CDR3. CDR1 SGHRS and CDR2 YFSETQ come from the germline V gene. DNA of the CDR3: TGCGCCAGCAGCTCTCAGGGCTTGGGGAATGAAAAACTGTTTTTT. Translation: CASSSQGLGNEKLFF.

The chain couples TRBV24-1 to TRBJ2-3; TRBD2 aligns across 8 bases. The junction had 7 bases not matched to a gene; V was cut back by 0 bases and J by 0 bases. This CDR3 region has 18 residues. Germline-derived CDR1 and CDR2 are KGHDR and SFDVKD. CDR3 protein: CATSDLNGGAASTDTQYF. The CDR3 coding sequence is TGTGCCACCAGTGATTTGAACGGGGGGGCCGCCAGCACAGATACGCAGTATTTT.

This chain links TRBV5-4 with TRBJ2-1, with 14 bases matching TRBD2. V lost 4 bases, J lost 6 bases, and 6 bases stayed unmatched. This CDR3 comprises 16 residues. Germline V gives CDR1 SGHNT, CDR2 YYREEE (reference sequence). Written as DNA, the CDR3 is TGTGCCAGCAGCCTCAAGACTAGCGGGGGGGCCAATGAGCAGTTCTTC. Translation: CASSLKTSGGANEQFF.

This chain links TRBV5-1 with TRBJ2-4, with D maybe TRBD1 (5 bases). V dropped 5 bases and J dropped 8 bases, with 14 bases sitting between them. CDR1 is SGHRS, CDR2 YFSETQ, per germline. The CDR3 is 13 amino acids. The CDR3 region has the DNA TGCGCCAGCAGAGGGGTGCTGGTAGACATTCAGTACTTC. Amino acids: CASRGVLVDIQYF.

This chain connects TRBV7-8 to TRBJ1-2, with TRBD1 matching over 9 bases. In germline, CDR1 is SGHVS, CDR2 FQNEAQ. J lost 8 bases, V lost 5 bases, and 9 bases had no gene match. This CDR3 has 14 residues. Written as DNA, the CDR3 is TGTGCCAGCAGCCGGAACCACAGGGGGCTGGGCTACACCTTC. Its protein is CASSRNHRGLGYTF.